This T cell receptor (beta chain) was profiled in a study of monozygotic twins with inflammatory bowel disease. Regarding the study as a whole: Twin pairs that were concordant did not differ from discordant pairs in repertoire similarity, possibly from limited power.

UMIs that included a 6-nucleotide sample barcode were added by template switching, which took place during cDNA synthesis. TCRdb re-called the 5' RACE reads, yielding one record per CDR3 amino acid sequence without DNA. The repertoire shows about 160,000 distinct CDR3 sequences; the top ten hold 2.8%. The template was total RNA from whole blood, with no T cell sorting. The CDR3 is 15 residues long. Germline V gene lookup returns CDR1 SGHRS and CDR2 YFSETQ. Note on this clonotype: What it recognizes is unknown.

This TCR came from a human donor with ulcerative colitis or Crohn's disease, or a healthy co-twin of an affected twin (not recorded which). Input material: blood. V usage is TRBV5-1 and J usage is TRBJ2-5; TCRdb designates TRBD1, a call that cannot be tested without DNA. The CDR3 sequence is CASSRWTGPGETQYF.